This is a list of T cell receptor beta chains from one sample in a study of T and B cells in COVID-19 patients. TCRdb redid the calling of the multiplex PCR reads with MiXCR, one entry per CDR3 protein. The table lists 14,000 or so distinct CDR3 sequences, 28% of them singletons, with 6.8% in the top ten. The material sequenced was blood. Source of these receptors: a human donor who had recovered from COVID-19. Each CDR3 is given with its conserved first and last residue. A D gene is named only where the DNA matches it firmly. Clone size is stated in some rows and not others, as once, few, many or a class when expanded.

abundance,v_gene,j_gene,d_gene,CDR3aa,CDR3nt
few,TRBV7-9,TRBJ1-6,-,CASSLARDNSPLHF,TGTGCCAGCAGCTTAGCACGGGATAATTCACCCCTCCACTTT
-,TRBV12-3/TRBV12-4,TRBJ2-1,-,CASNVGGSYNEQFF,TGTGCCAGCAATGTGGGGGGCTCCTACAATGAGCAGTTCTTC
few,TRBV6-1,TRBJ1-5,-,CASSEPQPQHF,TGTGCCAGCAGTGAACCACAGCCCCAGCATTTT
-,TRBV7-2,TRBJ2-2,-,CASSLEGNTGELFF,TGTGCCAGCAGCTTAGAAGGGAACACCGGGGAGCTGTTTTTT
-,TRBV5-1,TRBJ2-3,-,CASIGGEWDTDTQYF,TGCGCCAGCATCGGCGGTGAGTGGGACACAGATACGCAGTATTTT
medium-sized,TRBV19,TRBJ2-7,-,CASSKGSHYEQYF,TGTGCCAGTAGTAAGGGCAGCCACTACGAGCAGTACTTC
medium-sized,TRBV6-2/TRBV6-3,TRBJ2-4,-,CASRQGWIQYF,TGTGCCAGCAGACAGGGATGGATTCAGTACTTC
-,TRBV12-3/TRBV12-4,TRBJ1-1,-,CASSFGSLNTEAFF,TGTGCCAGCAGTTTCGGAAGCCTGAACACTGAAGCTTTCTTT
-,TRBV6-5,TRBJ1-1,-,CASHRDVYTEAFF,TGTGCCAGTCACAGGGACGTGTATACTGAAGCTTTCTTT
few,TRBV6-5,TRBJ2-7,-,CASSYSNSNYEQYF,TGTGCCAGCAGTTACTCGAATAGCAACTACGAGCAGTACTTC